This T cell receptor beta chain was sequenced in a study of blood T cell repertoires in COVID-19. Looking at the study overall: Italy, Spain and the United States were the sources of the convalescent and acute COVID-19 samples.

The protocol was immunoSEQ multiplex PCR, while the TCRdb copy is restricted to in-frame clones and leaves out a portion. The table has under 200,000 clones, around four fifths seen once. Followed longitudinally, the Seattle patients had been enrolled during active infection. The length of the CDR3 is 12 residues. J gave up 9 bases and V 3 bases, and 4 bases lay outside the gene matches. The V gene's germline CDR1 is LGHDT and CDR2 YNNKEL (reference sequence). The sequencing sample was made of peripheral blood. The V and J genes are TRBV3-1 (or the pseudogene TRBV3-2) and TRBJ2-5; the match to TRBD2 covers 7 bases. The TCR comes from a woman aged 70-85 years with COVID-19, enrolled during active disease. The CDR3 DNA reads TGTGCCAGCAGCCACACCACTAGCGCCCAGTACTTC. Translated, it gives CASSHTTSAQYF.